This T cell receptor (beta chain) was documented in a study of blood T cells in healthy people across ages. Study as a whole: Per two T cells, about one barcoded beta molecule was captured through template switching.

Combining a sample-barcoded 5' primer with a J-beta primer mix, a second PCR ran for 7 to 11 cycles. TCRdb re-derived calls from the 5' RACE reads in MiXCR, one entry per CDR3 protein. This sample yields 710,000 or so distinct CDR3 sequences, of which 22% are seen a single time; roughly 22% belongs to the top ten. This clonotype has just a few counts. As yet, its antigen is unknown. CDR1 is LGHNA and CDR2 is YNFKEQ in the germline V gene. V gave up 3 bases and J gave up 5 bases; unmatched junction bases: 20. The CDR3 has 19 amino acids. General observations from the study: Diversity figures derived from one million T cells were judged to underestimate the true value. Unknown donor CMV status possibly confounded expanded clonotype changes.

This chain uses TRBV4-2 with TRBJ2-5, with 8 bases aligning to TRBD1. Source material: blood. The receptor comes from a man between 65 and 79 years old in good health. CDR3 sequence: CASSQHPDFRGRREETQYF. Here the CDR3 DNA reads TGTGCCAGCAGCCAGCATCCAGATTTCAGGGGGCGTAGGGAGGAGACCCAGTACTTC.